This entry lists 21 T cell receptor beta chains sequenced from one sample in a study of T cell repertoires in ileal Crohn's disease. The assay was immunoSEQ multiplex PCR, and TCRdb's table has in-frame clones only and misses some. The table includes 15,000 to 20,000 clones, under 80% detected once. Sequenced: ileal tissue. All receptors come from an adult with Crohn's disease.

This rearrangement joins TRBV15 to TRBJ2-7; 9 bases match TRBD1. Trimming cost V 1 base and J 6 bases; bases outside gene matches: 7. Germline V lookup: CDR1 LNHNV, CDR2 YYDKDF (reference sequence). The CDR3 sequence is 15 residues long. CDR3 in amino acids: CATSRGDRDVPEQYF. The CDR3 DNA sequence: TGTGCCACCAGCAGAGGGGACAGGGACGTTCCCGAGCAGTACTTC.

This clone has just a few counts. This CDR3 is CASSLGESGNTIYF. For the CDR3, the DNA is TGCGCCAGCAGCTTGGGGGAGTCTGGAAACACCATATATTTT. V usage is TRBV5-1 and J usage is TRBJ1-3, with D uncertain. The germline gives CDR1 SGHRS, CDR2 YFSETQ. This CDR3 has 14 amino acids. Trimming cost V 0 bases and J 1 base, with 5 bases left between them.

This clone was counted a few times. The chain couples TRBV15 to TRBJ1-4; D unresolved. V was clipped by 4 bases and J by 3 bases, with 12 bases between them. The CDR3 contains 15 residues. The germline gives CDR1 LNHNV, CDR2 YYDKDF (reference sequence). The CDR3 DNA reads TGTGCCACCAGCATGAGGACGGAGGCTAATGAAAAACTGTTTTTT. Its translation is CATSMRTEANEKLFF.

In its sample, this clone was seen a few times. The junction and the germline gene differ at one end; a read error may be behind it. Other DNA sequences of this sample code for an identical CDR3. V and J are TRBV6-1 and TRBJ1-5; 8 bases match TRBD1. There are 13 residues in the CDR3. The germline V gene encodes CDR1 MNHNS and CDR2 SASEGT. CDR3 residues: CASGAGGNQPQHF. The CDR3, as DNA: TGTGCCAGCGGAGCAGGGGGCAACCAGCCCCAGCATTTT.

V is TRBV11-2 and J is TRBJ2-3; D gene unclear. CDR1 SGHAT and CDR2 FQNNGV come from the germline V gene. CDR3 length: 12 amino acids. V was cut by 6 bases and J by 7 bases, with 11 bases left in between. The CDR3 DNA is TGTGCCAGCAGGAGTCTGAGGAATACGCAGTATTTT. Its protein is CASRSLRNTQYF. Looking up the rest from reference TRBV11-2 and TRBJ2-3 gives the full variable domain: EAGVAQSPRYKIIEKRQSVAFWCNPISGHATLYWYQQILGQGPKLLIQFQNNGVVDDSQLPKDRFSAERLKGVDSTLKIQPAKLEDSAVYLCASRSLRNTQYFGPGTRLTVL.

V gene TRBV30 combines with J gene TRBJ1-2; the D gene is possibly TRBD1 (6 bases). V lost 3 bases, J lost 4 bases, and 9 bases lay in between. The germline gives CDR1 GTSNPN, CDR2 SVGIG (reference sequence). The length of the CDR3 is 12 residues. This chain's CDR3 is CAWSQGFYGYTF. In nucleotides, the CDR3 is TGTGCCTGGAGCCAGGGGTTCTATGGCTACACCTTC.

The CDR3 DNA is TGTGCCAGCAGTTATGAGGGAGATACGCAGTATTTT. Translating gives CASSYEGDTQYF. The V gene is TRBV6-5, the J gene TRBJ2-3; D is possibly TRBD2 (5 bases). Germline CDR1 reads MNHEY; CDR2 reads SVGAGI. V lost 3 bases to trimming and J lost 5 bases, with 6 bases between them. The CDR3 spans 12 residues.

In this sample, this clone turned up a few times. The CDR3 region has the DNA TGTGCCAGCAGCTCACAGGCGGGAGGGCCGAACGAGCAGTACTTC. This encodes CASSSQAGGPNEQYF. The genes are TRBV7-3 and TRBJ2-7; 9 bases line up with TRBD2. V gave up 4 bases and J gave up 5 bases; unmatched junction bases: 9. In germline, CDR1 is SGHTA, CDR2 FQGTGA. The CDR3 loop spans 15 amino acids. Based on the CDR3 plus reference TRBV7-3 and TRBJ2-7, the full variable domain is GAGVSQTPSNKVTEKGKYVELRCDPISGHTALYWYRQSLGQGPEFLIYFQGTGAADDSGLPNDRFFAVRPEGSVSTLKIQRTERGDSAVYLCASSSQAGGPNEQYFGPGTRLTVT.

This chain joins TRBV11-3 and TRBJ2-3, with TRBD2 identical over 7 bases. Germline CDR1 SGHNT, CDR2 YENEEA. J was trimmed by 5 bases and V by 0 bases; bases with no gene match: 5. The length of the CDR3 is 15 residues. CDR3 bases: TGTGCCAGCAGCTTAGAGGGGACTATTGTAGATACGCAGTATTTT. This translates into CASSLEGTIVDTQYF.

The chain joins TRBV18 to TRBJ2-2, with D unclear. CDR1 and CDR2 (germline): KGHSH, LQKENI. V shed 6 bases and J shed 4 bases, with 9 bases lying between them. This CDR3 is built from 13 residues. CDR3 in amino acids: CASSPSVTGELFF. CDR3 in DNA: TGTGCCAGCTCGCCATCAGTCACCGGGGAGCTGTTTTTT. The complete variable domain, with remaining parts taken from reference TRBV18 and TRBJ2-2, reads NAGVMQNPRHLVRRRGQEARLRCSPMKGHSHVYWYRQLPEEGLKFMVYLQKENIIDESGMPKERFSAEFPKEGPSILRIQQVVRGDSAAYFCASSPSVTGELFFGEGSRLTVL.

V gene TRBV9 combines with J gene TRBJ2-5, with 8 positions matching TRBD2. Unmatched junction bases numbered 15, after V lost 4 bases and J lost 4 bases. The CDR3 extends over 17 amino acids. Germline-derived CDR1 and CDR2 are SGDLS and YYNGEE. CDR3 sequence: CASSPGGAGGYTETQYF. CDR3 sequence (DNA): TGTGCCAGCAGCCCGGGGGGGGCGGGGGGATACACAGAGACCCAGTACTTC.

The CDR3 spells CASSVTGLTEAFF. In DNA form, the CDR3 reads TGTGCCAGTAGTGTGACAGGGTTAACTGAAGCTTTCTTT. The V gene is TRBV19, the J gene TRBJ1-1; 7 bases fit TRBD1. Germline loops: CDR1 LNHDA, CDR2 SQIVND (reference sequence). This CDR3 comprises 13 residues. With 5 bases clipped from V and 5 bases from J, the junction kept 5 bases outside the gene matches.

The chain carries TRBV27 and TRBJ1-6; D not certain. In germline, CDR1 is MNHEY, CDR2 SMNVEV (reference sequence). This CDR3 contains 14 residues. V shed 5 bases and J shed 6 bases, with 11 bases lying between them. The CDR3 sequence is CASSRPNPNSPLHF. The CDR3 DNA reads TGTGCCAGCAGTCGTCCTAACCCTAATTCACCCCTCCACTTT.

This clone has only one observation. The chain combines TRBV2 with TRBJ2-3; TRBD1 agrees at 10 bases. The CDR3 is made up of 14 amino acids. Germline-derived CDR1 and CDR2 are SNHLY and FYNNEI. The trim removed 10 bases at V and 4 bases at J, leaving 8 bases unmatched. CDR3 in amino acids: CATKGDRGSDTQYF. The CDR3 DNA follows: TGTGCCACCAAGGGGGACAGGGGTTCAGATACGCAGTATTTT.

The V gene is TRBV11-3, the J gene TRBJ1-5; possible D gene TRBD1, 6 bases. The CDR3 length is 15 residues. Germline V gene lookup returns CDR1 SGHNT and CDR2 YENEEA. V was pared by 0 bases and J by 7 bases, with 13 bases between. The CDR3 is CASSLDSGVGQPQHF. CDR3 in DNA: TGTGCCAGCAGCTTAGACTCAGGGGTCGGGCAGCCCCAGCATTTT.

In this sample, this clone turned up a few times. This rearrangement joins TRBV30 to TRBJ2-3, with TRBD2 matching 9 bases. V shed 0 bases, J shed 2 bases, and the junction held 6 bases outside the gene matches. The CDR3 loop spans 16 amino acids. CDR1 GTSNPN and CDR2 SVGIG come from the germline V gene (reference sequence). The CDR3 DNA reads as TGTGCCTGGAGTGTATTTAGCGGGGGAGCCACAGATACGCAGTATTTT. Protein sequence: CAWSVFSGGATDTQYF.

The chain combines TRBV4-1 with TRBJ2-1; 8 bases agree with TRBD2. The length of the CDR3 is 17 residues. J lost 8 bases, V lost 1 base, and 13 bases had no gene match. Germline V gene sequence: CDR1 MGHRA, CDR2 YSYEKL. CDR3 bases: TGCGCCAGCAGCCAAGGCGGAGTCGGGAGGGCCGACTATGAGCAGTTCTTC. Amino acids: CASSQGGVGRADYEQFF.

This chain connects TRBV7-3 to TRBJ2-3, with 12 bases fitting TRBD2. The CDR3 totals 16 residues. CDR1 is SGHTA, CDR2 FQGTGA, per germline. V lost 5 bases, J lost 6 bases, and 9 bases stayed unmatched. CDR3 loop: CASSIPSGRAADTQYF. CDR3 sequence (DNA): TGTGCCAGCAGCATCCCTAGCGGGAGGGCCGCGGATACGCAGTATTTT.

The chain has TRBV9 and TRBJ2-7; no clear D gene. Germline-derived CDR1 and CDR2 are SGDLS and YYNGEE. Trimming left V 0 bases short and J 6 bases short, with 19 bases between. The CDR3 runs to 16 residues. As DNA, the CDR3 is TGTGCCAGCAGCGTAGCCCCGGCTAGTTTACATTTCGAGCAGTACTTC. Encoded protein: CASSVAPASLHFEQYF.

The V call is TRBV5-1, the J call TRBJ2-1; 8 bases line up with TRBD2. The CDR3 covers 14 residues. The trim removed 7 bases at V and 8 bases at J, leaving 11 bases unmatched. The germline CDR1 and CDR2 sequences are SGHRS and YFSETQ. CDR3 region: CASGLPGGSHEQFF. DNA of the CDR3: TGCGCCAGCGGCCTTCCGGGAGGGTCGCATGAGCAGTTCTTC.

The chain couples TRBV9 to TRBJ2-3; tentatively, D is TRBD2 (5 bases). The V end was cut by 0 bases, the J end by 2 bases, with 16 bases between. The germline V gene encodes CDR1 SGDLS and CDR2 YYNGEE. The CDR3 sequence is 17 residues long. CDR3 residues: CASSVENLADYTDTQYF. Here the CDR3 DNA reads TGTGCCAGCAGCGTAGAGAACCTAGCAGACTACACAGATACGCAGTATTTT.